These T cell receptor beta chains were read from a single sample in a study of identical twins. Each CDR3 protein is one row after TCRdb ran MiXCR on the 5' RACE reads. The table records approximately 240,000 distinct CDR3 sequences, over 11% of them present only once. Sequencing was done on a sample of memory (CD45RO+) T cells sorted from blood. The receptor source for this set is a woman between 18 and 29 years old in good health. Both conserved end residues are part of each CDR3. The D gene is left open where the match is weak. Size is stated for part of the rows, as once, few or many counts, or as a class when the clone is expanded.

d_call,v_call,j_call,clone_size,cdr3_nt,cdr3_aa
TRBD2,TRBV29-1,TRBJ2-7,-,TGCAGCGTTGAAGGTACTAGCGGGTCCTCCTACGAGCAGTACTTC,CSVEGTSGSSYEQYF
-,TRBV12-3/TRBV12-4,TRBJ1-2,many,TGTGCCAGCAGTCCTACGGCCGGGACTGGCTACACCTTC,CASSPTAGTGYTF
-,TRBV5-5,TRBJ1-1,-,TGTGCCAGCAGCTCCACGACCTTGAACACTGAAGCTTTCTTT,CASSSTTLNTEAFF
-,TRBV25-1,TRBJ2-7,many,TGTGCCAGCAGGAACACAGCCAGTACTCCGTACGAGCAGTACTTC,CASRNTASTPYEQYF
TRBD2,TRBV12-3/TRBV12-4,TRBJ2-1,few,TGTGCCAGCAGCGCCCCTGTAAGCGGGAGAGGATTCGATGAGCAGTTCTTC,CASSAPVSGRGFDEQFF
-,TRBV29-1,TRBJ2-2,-,TGCTCAACCCTGTGGGGCCCCGGGGAGCTGTTTTTT,CSTLWGPGELFF
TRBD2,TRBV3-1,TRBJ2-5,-,TGTGCCAGCAGCCAAATAGGAGCGGGAGAAAAAGAGACCCAGTACTTC,CASSQIGAGEKETQYF
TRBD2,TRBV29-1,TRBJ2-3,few,TGCAGCGTTGCCCGGGGCGGGGGGGGTGCAGATACGCAGTATTTT,CSVARGGGGADTQYF
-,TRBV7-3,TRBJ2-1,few,TGTGCCAGCAGCTTAATCTCGTCGGGGAACAATGAGCAGTTCTTC,CASSLISSGNNEQFF
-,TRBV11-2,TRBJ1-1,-,TGTGCCAGCAGCTTAGATTGGGGGGGAGGGACTGAAGCTTTCTTT,CASSLDWGGGTEAFF
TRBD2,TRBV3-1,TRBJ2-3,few,TGTGCCAGCAGCCAGAGAGCGGGAGGGAGGACAGATACGCAGTATTTT,CASSQRAGGRTDTQYF